Here is one T cell receptor beta chain with its context. In the study's own analysis: Amplifying reference gene primers gave estimates of nucleated cell counts. The assay was immunoSEQ multiplex PCR, and TCRdb's table has in-frame clones only and misses some. The V and J calls and clone size are taken from that table; D and trimming were inferred from the DNA. Here the sample spans about 140,000 clones, almost 80% being singletons. Germline V CDR1 and CDR2: SQVTM, ANQGSEA. The CDR3 extends over 11 amino acids. V shed 8 bases, J shed 15 bases, and the junction held 13 bases outside the gene matches. This specimen belongs to a study of blood T cell repertoires in COVID-19. Study background: Italy, Spain and the United States were the sources of the convalescent and acute COVID-19 samples. Sample material is recorded as cDNA or gDNA derived from T cells, B-cell-depleted T cells, or PBMCs.

Recovered Cohort 3 donors showed two negative PCRs, clearance, or symptom resolution. The V gene is TRBV29-1, the J gene TRBJ1-5, with 7 positions matching TRBD1. The clonotype was recovered from a woman in her 50s who had recovered from COVID-19. Input material: PBMCs or T cells enriched from blood (not recorded which). The CDR3 DNA reads as TGCAGCTTCCTTTGGGACAGATCCATGCATTTT. Translating gives CSFLWDRSMHF.